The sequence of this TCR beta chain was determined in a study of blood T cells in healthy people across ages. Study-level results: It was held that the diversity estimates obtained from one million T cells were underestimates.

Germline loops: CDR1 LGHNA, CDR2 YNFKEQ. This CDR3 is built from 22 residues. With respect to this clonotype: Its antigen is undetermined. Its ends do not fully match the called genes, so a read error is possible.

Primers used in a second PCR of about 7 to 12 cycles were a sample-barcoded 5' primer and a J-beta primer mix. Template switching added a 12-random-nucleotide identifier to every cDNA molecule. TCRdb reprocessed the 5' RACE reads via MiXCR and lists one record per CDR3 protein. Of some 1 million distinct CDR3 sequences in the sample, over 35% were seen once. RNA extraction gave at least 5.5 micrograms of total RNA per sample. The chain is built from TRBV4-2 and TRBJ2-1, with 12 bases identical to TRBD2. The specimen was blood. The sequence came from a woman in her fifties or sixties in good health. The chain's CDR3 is CASSQDFVGSLTSGRPYDEQFF. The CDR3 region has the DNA TGTGCCAGCAGCCAAGATTTCGTAGGCTCCCTGACTAGCGGGAGACCCTACGATGAGCAGTTCTTC.